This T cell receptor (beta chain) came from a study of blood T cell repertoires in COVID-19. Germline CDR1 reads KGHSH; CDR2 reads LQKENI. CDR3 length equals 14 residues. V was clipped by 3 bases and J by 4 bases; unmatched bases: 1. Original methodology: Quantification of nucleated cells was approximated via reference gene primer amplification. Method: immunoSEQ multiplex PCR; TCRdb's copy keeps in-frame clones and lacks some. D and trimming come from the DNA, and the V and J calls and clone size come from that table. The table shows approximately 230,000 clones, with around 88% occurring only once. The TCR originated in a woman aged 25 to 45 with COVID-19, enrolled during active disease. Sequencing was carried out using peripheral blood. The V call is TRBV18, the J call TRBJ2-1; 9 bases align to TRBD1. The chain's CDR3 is CASSPGQGYNEQFF. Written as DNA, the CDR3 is TGTGCCAGCTCACCGGGACAGGGTTACAATGAGCAGTTCTTC.